The clone carrying this TCR beta chain was picked up one time. Its cognate antigen is unknown. Method: immunoSEQ multiplex PCR; TCRdb's copy keeps in-frame clones and lacks some. In the table there are around 150,000 clones, about 90% of which are singletons. The sample originates from a study of T cell responses to AZD1222 COVID-19 vaccine. CDR3 length: 13 amino acids. Germline V gives CDR1 MNHEY, CDR2 SMNVEV (reference sequence). Trimming removed 6 bases from V and 4 bases from J, with 13 bases in between. Whole-study results and caveats: Repertoires in all cases were sampled only once the peak T cell response had passed. CD4 TCRs linked to vaccination spanned spike, dominating at 160-218 and 743-854. Baseline serostatus was positive in only a handful of AZD1222 recipients. White British people made up most donors, females outnumbered males, and clonal diversity was possibly underestimated.

The source is an adult who received the AZD1222 COVID-19 vaccine. The source material was peripheral blood, sampled 28 days after the second AZD1222 dose. V gene TRBV27 combines with J gene TRBJ2-7; a weak D match, TRBD2 (7 bases). DNA for the CDR3: TGTGCCAGCAGGAACGGGGGGCTTTACGAGCAGTACTTC. It encodes CASRNGGLYEQYF.